Reported below is one TCR beta chain. Its antigen is undetermined. The data originate from a study of OX40 agonist ivuxolimab in advanced cancers. Overall study: Ivuxolimab, an agonistic anti-OX40 (CD134) antibody, was given to patients. Overall study findings and caveats: Within 6 weeks, CD4+ and CD8+ blood T cells expanded clonally at 0.1 to 3.0 mg/kg. More expanded clones were seen, on average, in CD8+ T cells than in CD4+. Certain nonresponders additionally had low normalized T-cell clonal expansion.

Some clones are missing from TCRdb's copy, which holds only in-frame ones; the method was immunoSEQ multiplex PCR. The repertoire holds approximately 90,000 clones, 91% seen once, with approximately 1.5% in the top ten. The CDR3 contains 15 residues. Trimming cost V 5 bases and J 8 bases; bases outside gene matches: 9. Germline V lookup: CDR1 MNHEY, CDR2 SVGAGI. This clonotype originated in an adult with an advanced solid tumor such as melanoma, head and neck, liver or kidney cancer. The sample was CD4+ or CD8+ T cells sorted from blood, taken in a trial of the OX40 agonist ivuxolimab. The V gene is TRBV6-5, the J gene TRBJ2-1; 10 bases line up with TRBD1. In DNA form, the CDR3 reads TGTGCCAGCAGTAAACGACAGGGGGCTGGGGATGAGCAGTTCTTC. Translated: CASSKRQGAGDEQFF.